Listed below are T cell receptor beta chains from one sample, sequenced in a study of blood T cell dynamics during melanoma immunotherapy. Only in-frame clones appear in the TCRdb table, and some are missing; sequencing was by immunoSEQ multiplex PCR. The sample has about 15,000 clones; about 94% are singletons. This specimen was blood, taken from a patient treated with checkpoint blockade. The receptors were sampled from a human donor with melanoma. Both conserved end residues are part of each CDR3. The D gene is left open where the match is weak. Clone size is given for some rows only: seen once, a few or many times, or a class if the clone is expanded.

D	V	J	size	DNA	CDR3
.	TRBV30	TRBJ2-6	.	TGTGCCTGGGGACGTCGGACTTCTGGGGCCAACGTCCTGACTTTC	CAWGRRTSGANVLTF
.	TRBV14	TRBJ1-3	.	TGTGCCAGCAGCCGGGGTGCGGCGCTTCTCGGAAACACCATATATTTT	CASSRGAALLGNTIYF
.	TRBV5-1	TRBJ2-1	.	TGCGCCAGCAGCGTGACCGGGACTTCCTACAATGAGCAGTTCTTC	CASSVTGTSYNEQFF
.	TRBV6-1	TRBJ2-7	.	TGTGCCAGCAGTAGGGACATCCGACGAACCTACGAGCAGTACTTC	CASSRDIRRTYEQYF
TRBD1	TRBV19	TRBJ1-3	.	TGTGCCAGTCGGACAGGGGCCGGAAACACCATATATTTT	CASRTGAGNTIYF
TRBD2	TRBV19	TRBJ2-7	.	TGTGCCAGTAGTATAGATCCAATGCTAGCGGGATCGGGAGAGCAGTACTTC	CASSIDPMLAGSGEQYF
TRBD2	TRBV11-3	TRBJ2-3	.	TGTGCCAGCAGCCCCACAGCGGGAGGGCAGAGAGATACGCAGTATTTT	CASSPTAGGQRDTQYF
.	TRBV7-4	TRBJ2-1	.	TGTGCCAGCAGCTTACACGGGGCCTCCCACAATGAGCAGTTCTTC	CASSLHGASHNEQFF
TRBD1	TRBV5-1	TRBJ1-3	once	TGCGCCAGCAGCTCGTTGGTGGGAATGACAGGGGCTGGAAACACCATATATTTT	CASSSLVGMTGAGNTIYF
.	TRBV7-2	TRBJ2-5	.	TGTGCCAGCAGCTTAGGGCCAAACCAAGAGACCCAGTACTTC	CASSLGPNQETQYF
.	TRBV6-4	TRBJ2-2	.	TGTGCCAGCAGTGACTCGCCCTTGGCCTCCGCCGGGGAGCTGTTTTTT	CASSDSPLASAGELFF
.	TRBV5-1	TRBJ2-1	.	TGCGCCAGCAGCACTGGACAGAACTACAATGAGCAGTTCTTC	CASSTGQNYNEQFF
.	TRBV14	TRBJ1-2	.	TGTGCCAGCAGCCAAGATCTTGGACGAAACTGGAACAGTGGCTACACCTTC	CASSQDLGRNWNSGYTF
TRBD1	TRBV13	TRBJ1-2	medium-sized	TGTGCCAGCAGCCCAGGACAGGTAGACCTCTATGGCTACACCTTC	CASSPGQVDLYGYTF
.	TRBV4-1	TRBJ2-3	.	TGCGCCAGCAGCCGGGGACTTGGAGTTACGCAGTATTTT	CASSRGLGVTQYF
.	TRBV29-1	TRBJ1-2	once	TGCAGCGTTGAAGATTCCGGGGGCGGCTACACCTTC	CSVEDSGGGYTF
.	TRBV9	TRBJ1-1	.	TGTGCCAGCAGCGCAACCCCCGTCCCGACGGGGACTGAAGCTTTCTTT	CASSATPVPTGTEAFF
TRBD1	TRBV11-3	TRBJ1-6	.	TGTGCCAGCAGCCCGGGCACAGGGGTGAATTCACCCCTCCACTTT	CASSPGTGVNSPLHF
.	TRBV9	TRBJ2-7	.	TGTGCCAGCAGCGTAGGAGGGGCTCCTACCTACGAGCAGTACTTC	CASSVGGAPTYEQYF
TRBD2	TRBV7-3	TRBJ2-1	.	TGTGCCAGCAGCAGCTTAGCGGGAGTTTCCTACAATGAGCAGTTCTTC	CASSSLAGVSYNEQFF
.	TRBV13	TRBJ2-7	.	TGTGCCAGCAGCATACCATGGGTCGAGCGAGTCCCCTCCTACGAGCAGTACTTC	CASSIPWVERVPSYEQYF
TRBD1	TRBV12-5	TRBJ1-3	.	TGTGCTAGTGGTCCCGGACAGGTTATCTCTGGAAACACCATATATTTT	CASGPGQVISGNTIYF
TRBD2	TRBV5-4	TRBJ2-1	.	TGTGCCAGCAGCTCACTAGCGGGCCCTGACAATGAGCAGTTCTTC	CASSSLAGPDNEQFF
.	TRBV20-1	TRBJ1-1	.	TGCAGTGCTGCCCGACAGGAAGGCGCTTTCTTT	CSAARQEGAFF
TRBD1	TRBV11-2	TRBJ2-7	.	TGTGCCAGCAGCTCCGGGACAGAGACCTACGAGCAGTACTTC	CASSSGTETYEQYF
TRBD1	TRBV19	TRBJ2-7	.	TGTGCCAGTAGAAGGACAGGGGAAAGAGGCGAGCAGTACTTC	CASRRTGERGEQYF
.	TRBV5-1	TRBJ1-5	once	TGCGCCAGCAGCCGGGGGGACGGAAATAGCAATCAGCCCCAGCATTTT	CASSRGDGNSNQPQHF
TRBD1	TRBV6-6	TRBJ2-1	.	TGTGCCAGCAGGCCCCGACAGGGCCCCAACAATGAGCAGTTCTTC	CASRPRQGPNNEQFF
.	TRBV5-6	TRBJ1-5	.	TGTGCCAGCAGCTTGGGGCGGAGGCGCGGGGGGCCCCAGCATTTT	CASSLGRRRGGPQHF
.	TRBV5-1	TRBJ1-1	.	TGCGCCAGCAGCTCCCTCGTCGGGTCTGGGGCTTTCTTT	CASSSLVGSGAFF
.	TRBV30	TRBJ2-5	.	TGTGCCTGGAGTCCCTGGGGGGCGGAGACCCAGTACTTC	CAWSPWGAETQYF
.	TRBV5-1	TRBJ1-2	.	TGCGCCAGCAGCTCCCATAACAGGGCCAAGGGACATGGCTACACCTTC	CASSSHNRAKGHGYTF
.	TRBV28	TRBJ1-1	.	TGTGCCAGCAGTTTATGGATGGCGAACACTGAAGCTTTCTTT	CASSLWMANTEAFF
.	TRBV5-1	TRBJ2-3	.	TGCGCCAGCAGCCGAGCGAGCACAGATACGCAGTATTTT	CASSRASTDTQYF
.	TRBV6-5	TRBJ1-1	.	TGTGCCAGCAGTTACTCTACTGGGACTTCTTTCTTT	CASSYSTGTSFF
.	TRBV7-8	TRBJ2-7	.	TGTGCCAGCAGCTCCCGGGCCTTCTACGAGCAGTACTTC	CASSSRAFYEQYF
TRBD2	TRBV11-1	TRBJ2-3	.	TGTGCCAGCAGCCCTAGACTAGCGGGACGCACAGATACGCAGTATTTT	CASSPRLAGRTDTQYF
TRBD1	TRBV6-1	TRBJ2-7	few	TGTGCCAGCACCATCGGACAGGGGCAGGGGTACGAGCAGTACTTC	CASTIGQGQGYEQYF
TRBD1	TRBV6-6	TRBJ1-5	.	TGTGCCAGCAGTCCACAGGGGGTGGGCAATCAGCCCCAGCATTTT	CASSPQGVGNQPQHF
.	TRBV2	TRBJ1-5	.	TGTGCCAGCAGTGAAGCCCTGTCAGGGGTAAATCAGCCCCAGCATTTT	CASSEALSGVNQPQHF
.	TRBV6-1	TRBJ1-1	.	TGTGCCAGCACTGCACGCGTTTTGAACACTGAAGCTTTCTTT	CASTARVLNTEAFF
.	TRBV30	TRBJ2-7	.	TGTGCCTGGACTCCTATCAGCGGCCCCAGGCAGTACTTC	CAWTPISGPRQYF
.	TRBV6-4	TRBJ2-3	.	TGTGCCAGCAGCAGACTACCGCTGGAAGATACGCAGTATTTT	CASSRLPLEDTQYF
TRBD2	TRBV5-1	TRBJ2-1	.	TGCGCCAGCAGCCCTCCCCTAGCGGGGAATAACAATGAGCAGTTCTTC	CASSPPLAGNNNEQFF
.	TRBV6-5	TRBJ2-1	.	TGTGCCAGCAGTCAAGCAGGGGAGCAGTTCTTC	CASSQAGEQFF
.	TRBV9	TRBJ1-2	.	TGTGCCAGCAGCGTAGCTACGGGCCCCGGTCAGATCTACACCTTC	CASSVATGPGQIYTF
.	TRBV1	TRBJ2-1	.	TGCACCAGCAGCCAAGAGACTAGCGGGGGGGACAATGAGCAGTTCTTC	CTSSQETSGGDNEQFF
.	TRBV30	TRBJ2-1	once	TGTGCCTGGAACGGGAACAATGAGCAGTTCTTC	CAWNGNNEQFF
.	TRBV5-4	TRBJ1-5	.	TGTGCCAGCAGCATGTATAGCAATCAGCCCCAGCATTTT	CASSMYSNQPQHF